This entry lists 4 T cell receptor beta chains sequenced from one sample in a study of T cell therapy after organ transplantation. Which antigens these TCRs recognize remains unknown. Profiled with immunoSEQ multiplex PCR; TCRdb holds only in-frame clones, not every one. The sample consists of some 48,000 clones, about 95% of them appearing once. The sequencing used CD8+ T cells from blood, collected before autologous CMV-specific T cell therapy. Receptors originate from a human patient who had received a solid organ transplant and had CMV disease.

V gene TRBV13 combines with J gene TRBJ1-1, with D unresolved. The V gene lost 0 bases and the J gene lost 0 bases, with 2 bases spanning the gap. The CDR3 is 13 amino acids. Germline V gene sequence: CDR1 PRHDT, CDR2 FYEKMQ (reference sequence). The CDR3 loop is CASSLGLNTEAFF. Here the CDR3 DNA reads TGTGCCAGCAGCTTAGGCCTGAACACTGAAGCTTTCTTT.

The V call is TRBV4-2, the J call TRBJ2-7, with TRBD1 as a possible D gene (6 bases). The V and J ends lost 4 bases and 1 base respectively, with 11 bases between them. This CDR3 has 14 residues. Germline lookup yields CDR1 LGHNA and CDR2 YNFKEQ. The CDR3 region has the DNA TGTGCCAGCAGCCCGCAAGGGGGTTCCTACGAGCAGTACTTC. Translated, it gives CASSPQGGSYEQYF.

This clone is a singleton in its sample. The chain carries TRBV6-1 and TRBJ2-5; the D is unclear. Germline CDR1 MNHNS, CDR2 SASEGT. The CDR3 spans 16 residues. V was shortened by 4 bases and J by 0 bases, with 15 bases between the two germline ends. This CDR3 reads CASSADRYGYQETQYF. The CDR3 region has the DNA TGTGCCAGCAGTGCCGACCGATATGGCTACCAAGAGACCCAGTACTTC.

The chain employs TRBV2 and TRBJ1-2, with a tentative D call TRBD1 (6 bases). V lost 2 bases to trimming and J lost 0 bases, with 19 bases between them. Germline V gene data show CDR1 as SNHLY and CDR2 as FYNNEI. The CDR3 contains 18 residues. CDR3 in amino acids: CASSERGDTVGSNYGYTF. The CDR3 DNA reads TGTGCCAGCAGTGAACGGGGGGACACCGTCGGCTCTAACTATGGCTACACCTTC.